This paragraph covers one T cell receptor beta chain sequence. The target of this receptor is not known. No qualities accompany the bases; no much larger clone lies one base away. This sample stems from a study of T cells after yellow fever vaccination (dated by TCRdb to the late 2010s). Background for the entire study: The SMART-Seq v4 Ultra Low Input RNA kit was used to prepare libraries from fractions with low cell numbers. To follow T-cell clones before and after both primary and booster YFV17D yellow fever vaccination, bulk TCR alpha and beta repertoires underwent longitudinal sequencing. Two healthy male donors, one aged 18 to 30 and one aged 30 to 40 years, were included in the cohort. Bulk PBMC replicates and cell subsets were isolated from blood drawn at multiple timepoints before and after both primary and secondary immunization. Study-level results and caveats: A small fraction of clonotypes appeared in both the CD4 and CD8 compartments, likely as a result of convergent recombination. Only a couple of donors were included in the study, so the extent to which the findings can be generalized is limited. Compared with the primary T-cell response, the secondary T-cell response was faster but weaker, reaching its peak on day 5 rather than on day 15. Because abundant contaminating clonotypes from the bulk population could be contained in FACS-sorted repertoires, computational filtering was required. Most clones expanded after primary vaccination were re-detected after the booster (almost 98% of CD4 and about 88% of CD8), suggesting broad memory maintenance.

The sample's treatment or condition label, decoded: live attenuated yellow fever vaccine strain. A standard Ficoll-Paque protocol was used to isolate PBMCs from peripheral blood. Dynabeads CD4 and CD8 positive selection kits were used to isolate the CD4 and CD8 T-cell fractions. RNA was extracted with TriZol from bulk PBMCs, CD4 and CD8 fractions, and dextramer-positive and dextramer-negative fractions. Data came from an Illumina NovaSeq 6000. TCR cDNA was synthesized by 5'RACE template switching, through which a universal primer site and unique molecular identifiers were introduced. cDNA synthesis was primed from both the TCR alpha and TCR beta constant segments. Library amplification used two PCR steps, and the second PCR step added sample barcodes and sequencing adapters. Sequencing of libraries was performed on Illumina HiSeq 2500 (2x100 bp) or NovaSeq (2x150 bp). In the source study's methods: Reads were demultiplexed and collapsed into UMI consensus sequences with MIGEC, and V(D)J alignment was performed with MiXCR. Using edgeR on replicate PBMC samples, clonotypes were called vaccine-responding if FDR was below 0.01 and the log2 fold change was above 5 up to day 15. Each bulk clonotype was labeled CD4 or CD8 based on which sequenced repertoire, CD4 or CD8, contained the clonotype at higher abundance. In TCRdb, the public reads were trimmed at Q25 with fastp and aligned with MiXCR, with productive beta chains retained. Each CDR3 protein appears once, grouped with its most common genes and DNA. TCRdb's processing, not the authors' own work, is the source of the V and J calls. The sample data list more than 80,000 distinct CDR3 sequences, and less than 6% of these were observed just once. In total, the top ten clones hold just over 40% of the sample.

From a lookup of the germline V gene, CDR1 and CDR2 are SGHVS and FNYEAQ. V and J are trimmed by 5 bases and 0 bases, and the gene matches miss 10 bases of the junction. Measured from the cysteine to the phenylalanine, the CDR3 is 17 residues long. CDR3 DNA is the only sequence kept; it has 51 bases, read in frame from the first base. The origin of this receptor is a man between 18 and 29 years old who received the YFV17D yellow fever vaccine. This material consisted of CD8+ T cells sorted from PBMCs, taken 10 days after the yellow fever booster vaccination. This sequence uses TRBV7-6 and TRBJ2-1, with TRBD2 identical over 7 junction bases. This receptor carries the CDR3 CASSPPSGLSSYNEQFF. The nucleotide sequence is TGTGCCAGCAGCCCCCCTAGCGGACTCAGCTCCTACAATGAGCAGTTCTTC.